The TCR beta chain under discussion was sequenced for a study of shared clonotypes between healthy human individuals. To note about this clone: No antigen is known for it.

CD8 cells classed as naive were CD45RO-negative and positively selected for CCR7, excluding terminally differentiated effector memory CD45RA+ cells. Notes on the study in general: When naive CD4 clonotypes were compared across several donors, around 5% were shared. Rarefaction indicated that sorted-subset sequencing remained incomplete although depth was large.

Measured with immunoSEQ multiplex PCR; TCRdb has only the in-frame clones, and not every one. Here the sample spans about 2.1 million clones, approximately 94% being singletons. Material: naive CD8+ T cells from PBMCs. The TCR sequence derives from a man aged 18 to 35 in good health. Some clones in this sample may be carry-over from other donors' samples.

The CDR3 nucleotides are TGTGCCAGCAGTTCGGACAGGCCCCTCGGAGGGCAGTACTTC. Protein: CASSSDRPLGGQYF. The V gene is TRBV6-1, the J gene TRBJ2-7, with 7 nucleotides matching TRBD1. CDR1 MNHNS and CDR2 SASEGT come from the germline V gene. CDR3 length: 14 residues. Trimming took 5 bases from V and 9 from J; bases not matched to a gene: 13.